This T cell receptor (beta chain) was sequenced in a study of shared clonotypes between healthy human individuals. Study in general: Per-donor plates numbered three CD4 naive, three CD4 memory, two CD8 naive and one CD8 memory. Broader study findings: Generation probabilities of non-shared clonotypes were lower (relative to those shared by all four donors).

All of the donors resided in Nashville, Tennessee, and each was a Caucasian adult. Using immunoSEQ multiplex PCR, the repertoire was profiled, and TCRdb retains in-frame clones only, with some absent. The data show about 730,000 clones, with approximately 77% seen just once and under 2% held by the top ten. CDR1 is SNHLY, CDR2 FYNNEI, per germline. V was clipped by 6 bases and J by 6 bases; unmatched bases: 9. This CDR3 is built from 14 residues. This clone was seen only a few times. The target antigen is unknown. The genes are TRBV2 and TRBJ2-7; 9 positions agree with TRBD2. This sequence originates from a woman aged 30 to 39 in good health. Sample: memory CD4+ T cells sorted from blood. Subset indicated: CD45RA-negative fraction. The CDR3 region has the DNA TGTGCCAGCAGCCTAGCGGGATATAGGCGCGAGCAGTACTTC. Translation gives CASSLAGYRREQYF.